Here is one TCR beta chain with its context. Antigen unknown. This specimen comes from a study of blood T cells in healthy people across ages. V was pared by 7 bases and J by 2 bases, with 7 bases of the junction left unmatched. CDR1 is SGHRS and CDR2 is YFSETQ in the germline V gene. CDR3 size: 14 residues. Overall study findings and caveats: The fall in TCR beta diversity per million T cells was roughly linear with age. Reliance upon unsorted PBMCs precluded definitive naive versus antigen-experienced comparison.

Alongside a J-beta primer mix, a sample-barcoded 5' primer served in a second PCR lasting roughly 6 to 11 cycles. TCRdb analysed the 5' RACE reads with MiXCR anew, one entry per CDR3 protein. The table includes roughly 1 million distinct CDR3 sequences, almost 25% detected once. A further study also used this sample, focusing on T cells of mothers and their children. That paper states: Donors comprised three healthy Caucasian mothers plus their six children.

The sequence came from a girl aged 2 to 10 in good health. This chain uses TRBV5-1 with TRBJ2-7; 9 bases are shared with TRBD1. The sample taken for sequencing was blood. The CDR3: CASFLGQGPYEQYF. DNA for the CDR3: TGCGCCAGCTTTTTGGGACAGGGTCCCTACGAGCAGTACTTC.